These T cell receptor beta chains were read from a single sample in a study of blood T cell repertoires in COVID-19. Some clones are missing from TCRdb's copy, which holds only in-frame ones; the method was immunoSEQ multiplex PCR. The sample comprises about 400,000 clones, around nine tenths of which are singletons, and 3% rests with the top ten. Sequenced input: peripheral blood. All receptors derive from a human donor in a cohort sampled during active COVID-19. CDR3s include the opening cysteine and the closing phenylalanine or tryptophan. A D gene is named only where the DNA matches it firmly. Part of the rows lack a size; the others show once, few, many or a class for expanded clones.

V gene,J gene,clone size,D gene,CDR3 DNA,CDR3 protein
TRBV21-1,TRBJ1-2,.,.,TGTGCCAGCAGAGGGGGAGGGATTGGCTACACCTTC,CASRGGGIGYTF
TRBV2,TRBJ1-2,.,TRBD1,TGTGCCAGCAGTGATGACAGGGGGCCTCGGGGCTATGGCTACACCTTC,CASSDDRGPRGYGYTF
TRBV11-2,TRBJ2-1,.,TRBD2,TGTGCCAGCAGCTTTGGGATAGCGGGAGGGCTCTTCAATGAGCAGTTCTTC,CASSFGIAGGLFNEQFF
TRBV6-1,TRBJ1-5,.,.,TGTGCCAGCAGTGAAGGTCCGCAGCAGCCCCAGCATTTT,CASSEGPQQPQHF
TRBV6-1,TRBJ1-1,.,.,TGTGCCAGCAGTGAATGGCACAGGCCGTTATCCGTAAAAAACACTGAAGCTTTCTTT,CASSEWHRPLSVKNTEAFF
TRBV6-2/TRBV6-3,TRBJ2-1,.,TRBD2,TGTGCCAGCAGTCTCGGGGGGGCCTCCTACAATGAGCAGTTCTTC,CASSLGGASYNEQFF
TRBV7-8,TRBJ1-6,.,.,TGTGCCAGCAGCTTATCCGGCGGGTTCTCCTATAATTCACCCCTCCACTTT,CASSLSGGFSYNSPLHF
TRBV4-1,TRBJ1-5,.,TRBD1,TGCGCCAGCAGCCCACGGACAGGGGGCTCTACGGTTACTCAGCCCCAGCATTTT,CASSPRTGGSTVTQPQHF
TRBV5-1,TRBJ2-3,.,.,TGCGCCAGCAGCTATGCGGCCACTAGCACAGATACGCAGTATTTT,CASSYAATSTDTQYF
TRBV7-8,TRBJ2-7,.,TRBD1,TGTGCCAGCAGCTCGCGACAGGGGGATCTATACGAGCAGTACTTC,CASSSRQGDLYEQYF
TRBV7-2,TRBJ2-7,.,.,TGTGCCAGCAGCTTAGTACAGGGTTCCTACGAGCAGTACTTC,CASSLVQGSYEQYF
TRBV19,TRBJ1-2,.,.,TGTGCCAGTAGTATAGACTCGGGGGATGCCTTTGGCTACACCTTC,CASSIDSGDAFGYTF
TRBV6-2/TRBV6-3,TRBJ1-1,few,TRBD1,TGTGCCAGCAGCTGGACAGGGGAGAACACTGAAGCTTTCTTT,CASSWTGENTEAFF
TRBV7-2,TRBJ2-7,.,TRBD2,TGTGCCAGCAGCTTAGGGGTAGCGGGGCCTTACGAGCAGTACTTC,CASSLGVAGPYEQYF
TRBV30,TRBJ1-5,few,.,TGTGCCTGGAGTGTACAGCCCAATCAGCCCCAGCATTTT,CAWSVQPNQPQHF
TRBV5-8,TRBJ2-2,.,.,TGTGCCAGCAGGAGGTCCGAGACGAACACCGGGGAGCTGTTTTTT,CASRRSETNTGELFF
TRBV6-5,TRBJ1-1,.,.,TGTGCCAGCAACTTGGACCCGCAGGGCACTGAAGCTTTCTTT,CASNLDPQGTEAFF